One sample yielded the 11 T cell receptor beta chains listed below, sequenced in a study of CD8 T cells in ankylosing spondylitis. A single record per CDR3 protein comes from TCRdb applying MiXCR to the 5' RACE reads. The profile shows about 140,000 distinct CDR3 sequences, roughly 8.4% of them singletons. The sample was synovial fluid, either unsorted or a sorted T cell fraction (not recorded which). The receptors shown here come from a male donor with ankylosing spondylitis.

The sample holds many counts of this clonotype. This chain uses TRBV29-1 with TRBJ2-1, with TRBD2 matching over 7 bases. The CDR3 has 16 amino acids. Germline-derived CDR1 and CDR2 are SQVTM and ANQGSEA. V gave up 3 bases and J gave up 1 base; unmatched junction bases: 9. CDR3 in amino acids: CSVEFGGSWSYNEQFF. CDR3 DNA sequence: TGCAGCGTTGAGTTCGGCGGGAGTTGGTCCTACAATGAGCAGTTCTTC.

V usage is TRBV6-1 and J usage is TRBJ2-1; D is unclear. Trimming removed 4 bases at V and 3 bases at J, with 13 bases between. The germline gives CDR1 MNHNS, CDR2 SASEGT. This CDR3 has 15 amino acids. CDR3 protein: CASSAGSANYNEQFF. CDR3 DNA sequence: TGTGCCAGCAGTGCGGGCAGCGCCAACTACAATGAGCAGTTCTTC.

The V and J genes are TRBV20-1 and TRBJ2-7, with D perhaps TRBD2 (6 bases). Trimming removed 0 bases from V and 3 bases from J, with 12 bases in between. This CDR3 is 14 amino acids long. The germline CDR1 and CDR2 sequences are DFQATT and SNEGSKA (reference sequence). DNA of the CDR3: TGCAGTGCTAGAGAATCGGGAGATGGCTACGAGCAGTACTTC. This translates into CSARESGDGYEQYF.

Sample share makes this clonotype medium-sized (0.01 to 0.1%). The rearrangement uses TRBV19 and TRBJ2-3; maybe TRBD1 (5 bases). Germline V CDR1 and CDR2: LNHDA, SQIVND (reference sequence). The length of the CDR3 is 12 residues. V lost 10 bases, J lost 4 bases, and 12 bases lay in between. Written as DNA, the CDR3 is TGTGCCACCAGGGATGTAGCAGATACGCAGTATTTT. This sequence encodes CATRDVADTQYF.

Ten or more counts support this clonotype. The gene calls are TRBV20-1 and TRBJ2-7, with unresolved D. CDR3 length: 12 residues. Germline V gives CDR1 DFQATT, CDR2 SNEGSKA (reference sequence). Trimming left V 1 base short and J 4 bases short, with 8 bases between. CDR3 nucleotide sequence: TGCAGTGCTAGAGGGCCTGGGTACGAGCAGTACTTC. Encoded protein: CSARGPGYEQYF.

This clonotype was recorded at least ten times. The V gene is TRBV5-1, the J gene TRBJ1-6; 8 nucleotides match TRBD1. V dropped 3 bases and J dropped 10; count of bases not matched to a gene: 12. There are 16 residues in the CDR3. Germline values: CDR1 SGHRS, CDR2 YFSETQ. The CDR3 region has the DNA TGCGCCAGCAGCTCTCCCGGCGGACAGGGAGACTCACCCCTCCACTTT. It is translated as CASSSPGGQGDSPLHF.

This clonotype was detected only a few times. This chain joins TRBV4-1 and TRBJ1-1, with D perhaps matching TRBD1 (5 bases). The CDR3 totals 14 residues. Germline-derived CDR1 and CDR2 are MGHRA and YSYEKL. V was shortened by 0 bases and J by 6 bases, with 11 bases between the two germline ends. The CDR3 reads CASSQDQGRAEAFF. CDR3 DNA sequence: TGCGCCAGCAGCCAAGACCAAGGCAGGGCTGAAGCTTTCTTT.

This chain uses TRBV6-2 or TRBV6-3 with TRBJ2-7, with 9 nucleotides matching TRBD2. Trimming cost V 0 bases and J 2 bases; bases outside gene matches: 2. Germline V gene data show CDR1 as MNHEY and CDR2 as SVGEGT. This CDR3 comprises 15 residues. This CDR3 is CASSYSIAGAYEQYF. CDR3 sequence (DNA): TGTGCCAGCAGTTACTCTATAGCGGGGGCCTACGAGCAGTACTTC.

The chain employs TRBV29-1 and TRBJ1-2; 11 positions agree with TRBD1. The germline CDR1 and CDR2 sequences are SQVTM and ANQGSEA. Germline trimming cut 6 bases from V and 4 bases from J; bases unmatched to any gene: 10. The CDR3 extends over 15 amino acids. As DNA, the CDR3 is TGCAGCGTACTCGGACAGGGGGCTTCTCTCTATGGCTACACCTTC. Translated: CSVLGQGASLYGYTF.

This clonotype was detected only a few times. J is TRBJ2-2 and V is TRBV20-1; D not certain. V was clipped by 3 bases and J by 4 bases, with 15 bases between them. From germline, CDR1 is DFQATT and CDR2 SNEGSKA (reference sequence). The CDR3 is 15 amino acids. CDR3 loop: CSARRQTLATGELFF. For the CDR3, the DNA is TGCAGTGCTAGGCGGCAGACACTTGCCACCGGGGAGCTGTTTTTT.

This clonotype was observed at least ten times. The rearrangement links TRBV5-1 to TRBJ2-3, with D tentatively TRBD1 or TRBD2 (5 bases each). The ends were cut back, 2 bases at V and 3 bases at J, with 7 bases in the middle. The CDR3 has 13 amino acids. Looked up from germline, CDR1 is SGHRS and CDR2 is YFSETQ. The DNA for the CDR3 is TGCGCCAGCAGCTTAGAGGGGACAGATACGCAGTATTTT. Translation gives CASSLEGTDTQYF.